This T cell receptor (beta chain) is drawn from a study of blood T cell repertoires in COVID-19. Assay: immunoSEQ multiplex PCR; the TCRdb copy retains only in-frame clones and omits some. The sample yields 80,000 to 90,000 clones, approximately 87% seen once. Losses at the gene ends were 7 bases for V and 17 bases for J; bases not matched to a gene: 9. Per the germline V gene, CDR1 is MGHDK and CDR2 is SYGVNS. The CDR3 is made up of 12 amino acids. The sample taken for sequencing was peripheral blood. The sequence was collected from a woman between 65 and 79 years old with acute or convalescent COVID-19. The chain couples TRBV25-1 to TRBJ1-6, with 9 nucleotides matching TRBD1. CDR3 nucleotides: TGTGCCAGCATGGCGGGACAGGGTGTTTTCCACTTT. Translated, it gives CASMAGQGVFHF.